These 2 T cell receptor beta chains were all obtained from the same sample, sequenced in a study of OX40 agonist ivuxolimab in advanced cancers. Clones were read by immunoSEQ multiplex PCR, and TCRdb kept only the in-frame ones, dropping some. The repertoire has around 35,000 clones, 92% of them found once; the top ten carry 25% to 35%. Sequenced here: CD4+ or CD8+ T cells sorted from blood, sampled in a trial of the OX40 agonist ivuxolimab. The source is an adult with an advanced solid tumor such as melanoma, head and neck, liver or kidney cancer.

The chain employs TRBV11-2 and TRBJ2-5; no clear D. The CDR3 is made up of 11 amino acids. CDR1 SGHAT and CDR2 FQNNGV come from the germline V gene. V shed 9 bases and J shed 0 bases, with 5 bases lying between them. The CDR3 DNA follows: TGTGCCAGTGGCTACCAAGAGACCCAGTACTTC. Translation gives CASGYQETQYF.

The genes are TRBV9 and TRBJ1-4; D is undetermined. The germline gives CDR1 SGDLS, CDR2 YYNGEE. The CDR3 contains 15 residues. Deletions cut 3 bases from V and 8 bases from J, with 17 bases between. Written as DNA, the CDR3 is TGTGCCAGCAGCGCCTCAGAAGCGGTGGGGGAAAAACTGTTTTTT. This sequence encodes CASSASEAVGEKLFF.